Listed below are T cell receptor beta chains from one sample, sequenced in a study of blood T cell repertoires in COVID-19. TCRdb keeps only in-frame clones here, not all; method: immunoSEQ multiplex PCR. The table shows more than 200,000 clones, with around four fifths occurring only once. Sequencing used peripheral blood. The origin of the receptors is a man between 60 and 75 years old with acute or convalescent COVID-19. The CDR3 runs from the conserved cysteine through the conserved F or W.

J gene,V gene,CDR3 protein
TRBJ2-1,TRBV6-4,CASSDGQGGFHEQFF
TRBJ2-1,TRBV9,CASSVGLGTSNNEQFF
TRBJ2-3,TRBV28,CASGPTDTQYF
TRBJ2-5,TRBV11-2,CASSSGQGAGETQYF
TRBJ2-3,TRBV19,CASSSFRSTDTQYF
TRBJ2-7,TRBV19,CASSILPGQGIAYEQYF
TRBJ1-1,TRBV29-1,CSVVRSYTEAFF
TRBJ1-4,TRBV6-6,CASSYTGQGGEKLFF
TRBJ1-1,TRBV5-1,CASSSAGGAMGTEAFF
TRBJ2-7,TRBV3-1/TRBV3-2,CASSQSNGGVEQYF
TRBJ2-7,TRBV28,CASSLLAGREQYF
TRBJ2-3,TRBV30,CAWRKAGGTPDTQYF
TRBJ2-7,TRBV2,CASSDELAGGYEQYF
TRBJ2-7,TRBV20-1,CSASLGTGAYEQYF
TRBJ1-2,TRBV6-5,CASSVTGVAYGYTF
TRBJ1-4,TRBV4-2,CASSQEADGLFF
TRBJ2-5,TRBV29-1,CSVVRDSAPQETQYF
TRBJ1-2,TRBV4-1,CASSQEYRGGYGYTF
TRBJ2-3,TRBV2,CASRLTYTDTQYF
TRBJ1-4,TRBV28,CASSFDRTTNEKLFF
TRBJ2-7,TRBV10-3,CAIRGSSSSYEQYF
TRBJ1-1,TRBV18,CASSQGERWTEAFF
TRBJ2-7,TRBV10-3,CAISAGQASEQYF
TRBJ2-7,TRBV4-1,CARWRSYEQYF
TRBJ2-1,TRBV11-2,CASSSSSGRGSYNEQFF
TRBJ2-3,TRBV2,CASSRQGGNTDTQYF
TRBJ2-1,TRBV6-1,CASKDSSYNEQFF
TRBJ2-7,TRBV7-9,CASSLSSGTRFTQYF
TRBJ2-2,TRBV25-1,CASRQQGNTGELFF